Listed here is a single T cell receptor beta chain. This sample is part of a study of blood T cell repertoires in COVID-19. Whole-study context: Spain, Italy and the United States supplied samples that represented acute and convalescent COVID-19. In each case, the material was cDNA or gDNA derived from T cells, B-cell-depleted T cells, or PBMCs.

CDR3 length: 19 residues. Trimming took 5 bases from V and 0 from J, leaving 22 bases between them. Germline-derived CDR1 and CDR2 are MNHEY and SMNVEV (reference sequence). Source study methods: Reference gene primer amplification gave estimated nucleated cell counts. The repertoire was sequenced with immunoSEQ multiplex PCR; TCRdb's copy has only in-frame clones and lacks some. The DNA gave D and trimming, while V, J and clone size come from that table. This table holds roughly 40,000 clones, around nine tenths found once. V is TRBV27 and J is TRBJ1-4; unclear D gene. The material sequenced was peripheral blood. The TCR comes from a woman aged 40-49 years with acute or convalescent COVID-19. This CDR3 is CASSPSTHQAGTTNEKLFF. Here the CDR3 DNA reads TGTGCCAGCAGTCCTTCGACCCACCAGGCGGGTACAACTAATGAAAAACTGTTTTTT.